This entry lists 28 T cell receptor beta chains sequenced from one sample in a study of regulatory T cells in long-lasting Graves disease. Investigators prepared the TCR beta libraries by applying iRepertoire HTBI primers and Arm-PCR of CDR3 regions. One entry per CDR3 protein results from TCRdb running MiXCR on the multiplex PCR reads. Among 400,000 to 500,000 distinct CDR3 sequences listed, around 21% were seen once. The time point: persistent/refractory GD, antithyroid drugs over 5 years with positive TRAb. After RNA was extracted from PBMCs, the TCR library was made from it. This material consisted of peripheral blood mononuclear cells (PBMCs), taken when the disease was refractory, from a patient treated with antithyroid drugs. These receptors all stem from a female donor with Graves disease.

This clonotype appeared many times. The rearrangement links TRBV12-3 or TRBV12-4 to TRBJ2-7, with 12 bases that match TRBD2. The CDR3 consists of 14 residues. V lost 6 bases to trimming and J lost 3 bases; unmatched junction nucleotides: 3. CDR3 DNA sequence: TGTGCCAGCAGGACTAGCGGGAGTATCTACGAGCAGTACTTC. Protein product: CASRTSGSIYEQYF.

The sample holds many counts of this clonotype. The V gene is TRBV11-3, the J gene TRBJ2-2; no definite D call. V dropped 5 bases and J dropped 0 bases, with 4 bases sitting between them. CDR1 and CDR2 (germline): SGHNT, YENEEA. The CDR3 covers 13 residues. The CDR3 sequence: CASSPSNTGELFF. The CDR3 DNA reads TGTGCCAGCAGCCCCTCGAACACCGGGGAGCTGTTTTTT. The full variable domain, completed using reference TRBV11-3 and TRBJ2-2, is EAGVVQSPRYKIIEKKQPVAFWCNPISGHNTLYWYLQNLGQGPELLIRYENEEAVDDSQLPKDRFSAERLKGVDSTLKIQPAELGDSAVYLCASSPSNTGELFFGEGSRLTVL.

The sample holds many counts of this clonotype. V usage is TRBV12-3 or TRBV12-4 and J usage is TRBJ1-2; 7 bases map to TRBD1. The CDR3 contains 13 residues. The junction had 5 bases not matched to a gene; V was cut back by 6 bases and J by 4 bases. The CDR3 nucleotides are TGTGCCAGCAGCAAACAGGGGCGCTATGGCTACACCTTC. Protein: CASSKQGRYGYTF.

The chain recombines TRBV20-1 with TRBJ2-5, with 9 bases matching TRBD1. CDR1 is DFQATT and CDR2 is SNEGSKA in the germline V gene (reference sequence). Trimming took 6 bases from V and 4 from J; bases not matched to a gene: 9. The CDR3 loop spans 14 amino acids. CDR3 sequence (DNA): TGCAGTGCCAACCACAGGGGGCTACGAGAGACCCAGTACTTC. This encodes CSANHRGLRETQYF.

This clonotype was seen ten or more times. The J gene is TRBJ2-5, the V gene TRBV20-1; maybe TRBD2 (5 bases). Trimming shortened V by 4 bases and J by 5 bases, and 26 bases separated the two germline ends. The V gene's germline CDR1 is DFQATT and CDR2 SNEGSKA (reference sequence). CDR3 length: 17 residues. CDR3 bases: TGCAGTGCTAAGTCCGATCGACCCGTGATGAGGGTTGAGACCCAGTACTTC. It encodes CSAKSDRPVMRVETQYF.

This clonotype was counted many times. V gene TRBV28 combines with J gene TRBJ2-7; possibly TRBD1 or TRBD2 for D (5 bases each). The CDR3 is 18 amino acids. The V end was cut by 5 bases, the J end by 3 bases, with 26 bases between. Germline V gene sequence: CDR1 MDHEN, CDR2 SYDVKM. The CDR3 DNA is TGTGCCAGCAGTCTACCGACCGCCAGGGAGTTACGCGACTACGAGCAGTACTTC. This encodes CASSLPTARELRDYEQYF. Based on the CDR3 plus reference TRBV28 and TRBJ2-7, the full variable domain is DVKVTQSSRYLVKRTGEKVFLECVQDMDHENMFWYRQDPGLGLRLIYFSYDVKMKEKGDIPEGYSVSREKKERFSLILESASTNQTSMYLCASSLPTARELRDYEQYFGPGTRLTVT.

The rearrangement joins TRBV28 to TRBJ2-5, with D possibly being TRBD1 or TRBD2 (6 bases each). CDR1 and CDR2 (germline): MDHEN, SYDVKM. Trimming cost V 7 bases and J 4 bases, with 13 bases left between them. CDR3 length equals 13 residues. CDR3 region: CASMSGAGETQYF. In DNA form, the CDR3 reads TGTGCCAGCATGTCGGGGGCGGGAGAGACCCAGTACTTC.

The sample holds many counts of this clonotype. The gene calls are TRBV2 and TRBJ1-1, with D unclear. The CDR3 sequence is 14 residues long. Germline-derived CDR1 and CDR2 are SNHLY and FYNNEI. The ends were cut back, 3 bases at V and 5 bases at J, with 13 bases in the middle. The CDR3 bases are TGTGCCAGCAGTGATAGTGGAGAATGGACTGAAGCTTTCTTT. The encoded protein is CASSDSGEWTEAFF.

V and J are TRBV5-1 and TRBJ2-7; unclear D gene. Trimming cost V 0 bases and J 0 bases, with 10 bases left between them. CDR1 and CDR2 (germline): SGHRS, YFSETQ. The CDR3 has 15 amino acids. The CDR3 protein is CASSLGPTDSYEQYF. CDR3 in DNA: TGCGCCAGCAGCTTGGGCCCTACAGACTCCTACGAGCAGTACTTC.

The chain joins TRBV5-1 to TRBJ2-1; D gene ambiguous. Trimming removed 4 bases from V and 5 bases from J, with 10 bases in between. The CDR3 extends over 13 amino acids. Looked up from germline, CDR1 is SGHRS and CDR2 is YFSETQ. CDR3 protein: CASSPPLDNEQFF. CDR3 sequence (DNA): TGCGCCAGCAGCCCGCCTCTGGACAATGAGCAGTTCTTC. The complete variable domain, with remaining parts taken from reference TRBV5-1 and TRBJ2-1, reads KAGVTQTPRYLIKTRGQQVTLSCSPISGHRSVSWYQQTPGQGLQFLFEYFSETQRNKGNFPGRFSGRQFSNSRSEMNVSTLELGDSALYLCASSPPLDNEQFFGPGTRLTVL.

This clonotype was observed many times. V gene TRBV28 combines with J gene TRBJ1-5, with D tentatively TRBD1 (5 bases). The CDR3 contains 15 residues. The V gene's germline CDR1 is MDHEN and CDR2 SYDVKM. V dropped 4 bases and J dropped 2 bases, with 12 bases sitting between them. As DNA, the CDR3 is TGTGCCAGCAGTTCCTTGGGGGGTGGCAATCAGCCCCAGCATTTT. Translating gives CASSSLGGGNQPQHF.

The rearrangement uses TRBV6-2 or TRBV6-3 and TRBJ2-1; possibly TRBD2 for D (6 bases). V was trimmed by 4 bases and J by 4 bases, leaving 14 bases between them. Looked up from germline, CDR1 is MNHEY and CDR2 is SVGEGT. The CDR3 has 15 amino acids. CDR3 in amino acids: CASSSRTTGYNEQFF. In nucleotides, the CDR3 is TGTGCCAGCAGTTCAAGGACTACCGGGTACAATGAGCAGTTCTTC.

This clonotype was detected ten times or more. This rearrangement joins TRBV7-3 to TRBJ2-7; 8 positions agree with TRBD2. CDR3 size: 12 residues. CDR1 and CDR2 from the germline V gene are SGHTA and FQGTGA. Unmatched junction bases numbered 3, after V lost 6 bases and J lost 5 bases. CDR3 in DNA: TGTGCCAGCAGTTTAGCGGGACACGAGCAGTACTTC. Amino acid sequence: CASSLAGHEQYF.

This clonotype was observed at least ten times. The J gene is TRBJ1-1, the V gene TRBV5-1; TRBD1 matches 10 bases. The CDR3 consists of 17 residues. CDR1 and CDR2 (germline): SGHRS, YFSETQ. V was pared by 0 bases and J by 0 bases, with 5 bases of the junction left unmatched. The CDR3 DNA sequence: TGCGCCAGCAGCTTGGGGACAGGGGGTATCATGAACACTGAAGCTTTCTTT. This codes for CASSLGTGGIMNTEAFF. The full variable domain, in which reference TRBV5-1 and TRBJ1-1 provide the parts outside the CDR3, is KAGVTQTPRYLIKTRGQQVTLSCSPISGHRSVSWYQQTPGQGLQFLFEYFSETQRNKGNFPGRFSGRQFSNSRSEMNVSTLELGDSALYLCASSLGTGGIMNTEAFFGQGTRLTVV.

This clonotype was detected a few times. The rearrangement uses TRBV20-1 and TRBJ2-7; D is ambiguous. Germline V gene sequence: CDR1 DFQATT, CDR2 SNEGSKA (reference sequence). The germline V and J ends were trimmed by 3 bases and 12 bases, with 21 bases remaining between them. This CDR3 region has 13 residues. The CDR3 DNA reads as TGCAGTGCTAGTTTCCCAGGAGCGCCCACTTTGTACTTC. It codes for CSASFPGAPTLYF.

Worth noting for this clonotype: One base away lies a much larger clone, so this may be a sequencing read error. The V and J genes are TRBV27 and TRBJ1-1; a weak D match, TRBD1 (6 bases). This CDR3 spans 13 amino acids. Germline V gene lookup returns CDR1 MNHEY and CDR2 SMNVEV (reference sequence). The CDR3 DNA reads as TGTGCCAGCAGTTGGGGGGGGGACACTGAAGTTTTCTTT. It codes for CASSWGGDTEVFF.

This clonotype came up a few times. V usage is TRBV27 and J usage is TRBJ2-1; D is ambiguous. Trimming removed 3 bases from V and 7 bases from J, with 4 bases in between. The germline V gene has CDR1 MNHEY and CDR2 SMNVEV (reference sequence). This CDR3 region has 11 residues. The CDR3: CASSFRNEQFF. The CDR3 DNA follows: TGTGCCAGCAGTTTCCGGAATGAGCAGTTCTTC.

This clonotype has just a few counts. The rearrangement joins TRBV7-3 to TRBJ2-7; D is uncertain. The CDR3 consists of 13 residues. Germline V gene lookup returns CDR1 SGHTA and CDR2 FQGTGA. V lost 2 bases and J lost 6, with 11 bases in between. The CDR3: CASSLSSTGEQYF. Written as DNA, the CDR3 is TGTGCCAGCAGCTTATCAAGCACGGGCGAGCAGTACTTC.

V usage is TRBV7-9 and J usage is TRBJ2-7, with 8 bases matching TRBD2. The V and J ends lost 3 bases and 6 bases, in that order; junction bases with no gene match: 10. Looked up from germline, CDR1 is SEHNR and CDR2 is FQNEAQ (reference sequence). The CDR3 loop spans 15 amino acids. The CDR3 nucleotides read TGTGCCAGCAGCTTCAGACTAGCGAGATTTGGCGAGCAGTACTTC. Encoded protein: CASSFRLARFGEQYF.

This clonotype was recorded at least ten times. This chain connects TRBV2 to TRBJ2-7, with unresolved D. V lost 6 bases and J lost 3, with 9 bases in between. CDR1 is SNHLY and CDR2 is FYNNEI in the germline V gene. The CDR3 has 12 residues. DNA of the CDR3: TGTGCCAGCAGCGAAAGGCGCTACGAGCAGTACTTC. Translating it yields CASSERRYEQYF.

This clonotype was counted ten times or more. The chain uses TRBV12-3 or TRBV12-4 and TRBJ2-5, with D maybe TRBD2 (6 bases). With 3 bases removed from V and 6 bases from J, the gap between germline ends came to 14 bases. The CDR3 length is 14 residues. The CDR3 sequence is CASSLEGRRQTQYF. CDR3 sequence (DNA): TGTGCCAGCAGTTTGGAGGGGAGGAGGCAGACCCAGTACTTC.

This clonotype has at least ten counts. This chain links TRBV12-5 with TRBJ1-1, with D possibly TRBD1 on 6 matching bases. Trimming left V 4 bases short and J 1 base short, with 13 bases between. CDR1 and CDR2 (germline): LGHNT, FRNRAP. The CDR3 covers 15 residues. The CDR3 protein is CASGYPGQQNTEAFF. The CDR3 DNA reads TGTGCTAGTGGTTACCCTGGACAGCAGAACACTGAAGCTTTCTTT.

This clonotype was seen ten or more times. CDR3 coding DNA: TGTGCCAGCAGCTTAGCTGGGACAACCGAGCAGTACTTC. Its translation: CASSLAGTTEQYF. The chain uses TRBV7-9 and TRBJ2-7; D may be TRBD1 (6 bases). The germline gives CDR1 SEHNR, CDR2 FQNEAQ (reference sequence). With 0 bases removed from V and 6 bases from J, the gap between germline ends came to 9 bases. The CDR3 sequence is 13 residues long.

This clonotype was counted many times. The chain carries TRBV27 and TRBJ1-6; D uncertain. The germline V gene has CDR1 MNHEY and CDR2 SMNVEV (reference sequence). Trimming pared 2 bases from V and 5 bases from J, leaving 7 bases between. This CDR3 has 14 residues. CDR3 sequence: CASSLRGNNSPLHF. The CDR3 DNA is TGTGCCAGCAGTTTACGGGGAAATAATTCACCCCTCCACTTT.

This chain connects TRBV29-1 to TRBJ2-2; D might be TRBD1 (6 bases). V was clipped by 3 bases and J by 2 bases, with 10 bases between them. Germline-derived CDR1 and CDR2 are SQVTM and ANQGSEA. This CDR3 comprises 14 residues. CDR3 nucleotide sequence: TGCAGCGTTGACAGGGGATACAACACCGGGGAGCTGTTTTTT. This gives the protein CSVDRGYNTGELFF.

The CDR3 nucleotides read TGCAGTGCCCTGGGGGGTAGCGGGCGAGTCCGGATCTACGAGCAGTACTTC. It yields the protein CSALGGSGRVRIYEQYF. The chain combines TRBV20-1 with TRBJ2-7, with 7 nucleotides matching TRBD2. CDR3 length: 17 residues. V lost 6 bases and J lost 3; bases outside the gene matches: 20. Germline V lookup: CDR1 DFQATT, CDR2 SNEGSKA (reference sequence).

The gene calls are TRBV18 and TRBJ1-5, with 9 nucleotides matching TRBD1. The J segment lost 7 bases and the V segment lost 3 bases, leaving 7 bases of the junction unmatched. The CDR3 totals 15 residues. Germline lookup yields CDR1 KGHSH and CDR2 LQKENI. The DNA for the CDR3 is TGTGCCAGCTCACCGAGGACAGGGGACGTACAGCCCCAGCATTTT. Its translation: CASSPRTGDVQPQHF. The full variable domain, its missing parts supplied by reference TRBV18 and TRBJ1-5, is NAGVMQNPRHLVRRRGQEARLRCSPMKGHSHVYWYRQLPEEGLKFMVYLQKENIIDESGMPKERFSAEFPKEGPSILRIQQVVRGDSAAYFCASSPRTGDVQPQHFGDGTRLSIL.

This clonotype was counted only a few times. The rearrangement uses TRBV6-1 and TRBJ1-5; D is unresolved. The V gene lost 6 bases and the J gene lost 8 bases, with 11 bases spanning the gap. This CDR3 has 12 residues. Germline values: CDR1 MNHNS, CDR2 SASEGT. This chain's CDR3 is CASSLPWEPQHF. CDR3 DNA: TGTGCCAGCAGCCTGCCGTGGGAGCCCCAGCATTTT.